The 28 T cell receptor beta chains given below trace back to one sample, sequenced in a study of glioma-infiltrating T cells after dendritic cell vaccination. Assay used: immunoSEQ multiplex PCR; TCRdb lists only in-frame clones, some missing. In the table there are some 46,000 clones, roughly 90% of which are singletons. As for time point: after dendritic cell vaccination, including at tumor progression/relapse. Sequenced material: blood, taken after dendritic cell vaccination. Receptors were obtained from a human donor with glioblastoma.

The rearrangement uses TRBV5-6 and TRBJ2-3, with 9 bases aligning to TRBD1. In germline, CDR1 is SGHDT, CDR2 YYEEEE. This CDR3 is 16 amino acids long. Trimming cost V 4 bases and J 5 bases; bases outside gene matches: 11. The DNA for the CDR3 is TGTGCCAGCAGCCTTCGGGACAGGGCTTTGGGAGATACGCAGTATTTT. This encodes CASSLRDRALGDTQYF.

The CDR3 DNA reads as TGTGCCAGTAGTATTCTCGACAGCCCCTATAGCAATCAGCCCCAGCATTTT. This codes for CASSILDSPYSNQPQHF. The chain carries TRBV19 and TRBJ1-5; D is possibly TRBD1 (5 bases). Germline V gives CDR1 LNHDA, CDR2 SQIVND (reference sequence). The ends were cut back, 3 bases at V and 0 bases at J, with 15 bases in the middle. This CDR3 is built from 17 residues.

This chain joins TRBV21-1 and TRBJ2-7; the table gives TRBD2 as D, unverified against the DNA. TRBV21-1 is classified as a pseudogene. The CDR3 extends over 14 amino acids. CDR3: CASSRAGAYYEQYF. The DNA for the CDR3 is TGTGCCAGCAGCAGAGCGGGAGCGTACTACGAGCAGTACTTC.

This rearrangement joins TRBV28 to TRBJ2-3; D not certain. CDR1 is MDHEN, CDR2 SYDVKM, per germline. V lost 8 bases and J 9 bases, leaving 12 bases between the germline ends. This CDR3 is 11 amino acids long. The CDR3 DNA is TGTGCCAGCCAGCATGAGCGAACGCAGTATTTT. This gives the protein CASQHERTQYF.

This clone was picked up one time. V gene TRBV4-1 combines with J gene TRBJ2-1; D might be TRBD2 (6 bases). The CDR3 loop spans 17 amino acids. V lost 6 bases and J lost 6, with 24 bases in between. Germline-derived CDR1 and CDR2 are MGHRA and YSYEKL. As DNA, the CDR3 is TGCGCCAGCAGGAGCGGGCCACAACGGCGGATTAGCAATGAGCAGTTCTTC. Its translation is CASRSGPQRRISNEQFF.

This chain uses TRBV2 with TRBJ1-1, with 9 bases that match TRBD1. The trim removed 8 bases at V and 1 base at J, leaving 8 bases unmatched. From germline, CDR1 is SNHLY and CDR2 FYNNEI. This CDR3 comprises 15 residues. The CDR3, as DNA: TGTGCCAGCGCTCCGGGACAGGGTTCGAACACTGAAGCTTTCTTT. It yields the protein CASAPGQGSNTEAFF.

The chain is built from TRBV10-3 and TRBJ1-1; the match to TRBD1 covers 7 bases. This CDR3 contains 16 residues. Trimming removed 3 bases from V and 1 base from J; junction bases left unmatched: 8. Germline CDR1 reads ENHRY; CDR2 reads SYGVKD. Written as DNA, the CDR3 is TGTGCCATCAGTGAATTAAAGACAGGGCGGAACACTGAAGCTTTCTTT. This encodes CAISELKTGRNTEAFF.

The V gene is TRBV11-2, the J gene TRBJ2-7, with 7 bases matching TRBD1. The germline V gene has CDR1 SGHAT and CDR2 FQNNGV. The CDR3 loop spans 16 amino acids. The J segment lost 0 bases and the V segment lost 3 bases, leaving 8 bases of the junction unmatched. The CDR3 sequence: CASSFRQGRSSYEQYF. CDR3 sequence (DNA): TGTGCCAGCAGCTTTCGACAGGGCCGAAGCTCCTACGAGCAGTACTTC. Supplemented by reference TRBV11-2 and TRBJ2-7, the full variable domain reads EAGVAQSPRYKIIEKRQSVAFWCNPISGHATLYWYQQILGQGPKLLIQFQNNGVVDDSQLPKDRFSAERLKGVDSTLKIQPAKLEDSAVYLCASSFRQGRSSYEQYFGPGTRLTVT.

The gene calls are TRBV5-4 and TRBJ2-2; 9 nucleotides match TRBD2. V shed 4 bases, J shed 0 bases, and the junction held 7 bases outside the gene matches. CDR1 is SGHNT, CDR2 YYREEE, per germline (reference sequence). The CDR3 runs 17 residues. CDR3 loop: CASSPTSGGTNTGELFF. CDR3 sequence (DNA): TGTGCCAGCAGCCCAACAAGCGGGGGGACGAACACCGGGGAGCTGTTTTTT.

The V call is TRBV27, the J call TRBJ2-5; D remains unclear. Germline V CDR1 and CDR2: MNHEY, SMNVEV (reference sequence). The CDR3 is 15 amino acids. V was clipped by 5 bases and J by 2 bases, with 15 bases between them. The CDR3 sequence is CASSLQPRTQETQYF. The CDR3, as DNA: TGTGCCAGCAGTCTACAGCCCAGAACTCAAGAGACCCAGTACTTC.

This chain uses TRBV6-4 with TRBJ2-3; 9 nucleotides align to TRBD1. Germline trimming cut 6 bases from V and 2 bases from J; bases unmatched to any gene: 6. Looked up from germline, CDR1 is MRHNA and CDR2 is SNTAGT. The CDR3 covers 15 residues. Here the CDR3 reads CASSVGQGDTDTQYF. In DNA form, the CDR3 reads TGTGCCAGCAGCGTGGGACAGGGAGACACAGATACGCAGTATTTT.

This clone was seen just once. The CDR3 here is CASSLDLWTEAFF. CDR3 nucleotides: TGTGCCAGCAGTTTAGATCTGTGGACAGAAGCTTTCTTT. This chain uses TRBV28 with TRBJ1-1; maybe TRBD1 (5 bases). Germline V gives CDR1 MDHEN, CDR2 SYDVKM. The CDR3 sequence is 13 residues long. V was cut by 2 bases and J by 8 bases, with 12 bases left in between. Full variable domain (missing parts from reference TRBV28 and TRBJ1-1): DVKVTQSSRYLVKRTGEKVFLECVQDMDHENMFWYRQDPGLGLRLIYFSYDVKMKEKGDIPEGYSVSREKKERFSLILESASTNQTSMYLCASSLDLWTEAFFGQGTRLTVV.

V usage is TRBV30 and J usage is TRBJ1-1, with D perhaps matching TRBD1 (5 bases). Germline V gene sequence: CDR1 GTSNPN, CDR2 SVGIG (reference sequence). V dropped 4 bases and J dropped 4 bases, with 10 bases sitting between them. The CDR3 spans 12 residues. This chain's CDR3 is CAWMNRPTEAFF. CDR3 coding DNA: TGTGCCTGGATGAACAGGCCCACTGAAGCTTTCTTT. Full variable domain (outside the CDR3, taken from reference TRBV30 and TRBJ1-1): SQTIHQWPATLVQPVGSPLSLECTVEGTSNPNLYWYRQAAGRGLQLLFYSVGIGQISSEVPQNLSASRPQDRQFILSSKKLLLSDSGFYLCAWMNRPTEAFFGQGTRLTVV.

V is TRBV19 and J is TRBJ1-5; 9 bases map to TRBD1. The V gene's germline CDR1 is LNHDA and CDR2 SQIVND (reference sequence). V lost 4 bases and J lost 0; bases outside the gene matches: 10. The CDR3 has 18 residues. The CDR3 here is CASSKGQGNGGSNQPQHF. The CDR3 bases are TGTGCCAGTAGTAAGGGACAGGGTAACGGAGGTAGCAATCAGCCCCAGCATTTT.

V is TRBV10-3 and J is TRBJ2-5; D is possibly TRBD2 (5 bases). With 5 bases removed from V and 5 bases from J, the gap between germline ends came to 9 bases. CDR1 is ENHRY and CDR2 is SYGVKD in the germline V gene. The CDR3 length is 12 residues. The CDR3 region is CAISPGFETQYF. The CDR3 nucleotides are TGTGCCATCAGTCCGGGATTCGAGACCCAGTACTTC.

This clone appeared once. CDR3 sequence reads: CASSSPRGVHTGELFF. The CDR3, as DNA: TGTGCCAGCAGCTCACCTCGGGGGGTCCACACCGGGGAGCTGTTTTTT. V and J are TRBV7-8 and TRBJ2-2; 7 bases match TRBD2. Germline assignment: CDR1 SGHVS and CDR2 FQNEAQ. The CDR3 loop spans 16 amino acids. Trimming cost V 4 bases and J 3 bases; bases outside gene matches: 8.

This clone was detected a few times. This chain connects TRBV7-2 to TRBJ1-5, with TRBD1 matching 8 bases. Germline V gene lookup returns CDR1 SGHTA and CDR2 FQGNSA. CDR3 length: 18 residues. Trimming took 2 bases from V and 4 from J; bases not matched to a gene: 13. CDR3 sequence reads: CASSLRSGTGSLNQPQHF. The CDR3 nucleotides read TGTGCCAGCAGCTTAAGATCCGGGACAGGCTCTCTGAATCAGCCCCAGCATTTT.

The CDR3, as DNA: TGTGCCAGCAGCCTTGGGGGGACTATGCGTGAAAAACTGTTTTTT. Translated, it gives CASSLGGTMREKLFF. The chain combines TRBV5-4 with TRBJ1-4; D is perhaps TRBD1 (5 bases). The CDR3 totals 15 residues. The V gene lost 4 bases and the J gene lost 7 bases, with 17 bases spanning the gap. Per the germline V gene, CDR1 is SGHNT and CDR2 is YYREEE (reference sequence). The full variable domain, rest sourced from reference TRBV5-4 and TRBJ1-4, is ETGVTQSPTHLIKTRGQQVTLRCSSQSGHNTVSWYQQALGQGPQFIFQYYREEENGRGNFPPRFSGLQFPNYSSELNVNALELDDSALYLCASSLGGTMREKLFFGSGTQLSVL.

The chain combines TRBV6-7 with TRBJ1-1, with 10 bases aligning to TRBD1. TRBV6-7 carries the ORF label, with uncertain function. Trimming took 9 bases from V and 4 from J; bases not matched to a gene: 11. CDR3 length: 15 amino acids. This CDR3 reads CARRDRGVRGTEAFF. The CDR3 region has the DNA TGTGCCAGGCGGGACAGGGGAGTGAGGGGCACTGAAGCTTTCTTT.

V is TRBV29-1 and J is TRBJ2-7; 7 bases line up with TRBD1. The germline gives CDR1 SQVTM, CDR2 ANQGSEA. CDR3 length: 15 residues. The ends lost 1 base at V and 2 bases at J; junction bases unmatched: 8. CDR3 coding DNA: TGCAGCGTTGAAGGGGAGACAGGGATCCCCTACGAGCAGTACTTC. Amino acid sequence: CSVEGETGIPYEQYF.

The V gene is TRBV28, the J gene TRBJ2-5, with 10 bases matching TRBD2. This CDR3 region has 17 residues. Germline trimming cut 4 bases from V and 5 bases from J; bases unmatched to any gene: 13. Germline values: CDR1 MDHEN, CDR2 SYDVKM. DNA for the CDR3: TGTGCCAGCAGTTCCTCCCGGCTAGCGGGAGTTAGGGAGACCCAGTACTTC. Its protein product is CASSSSRLAGVRETQYF.

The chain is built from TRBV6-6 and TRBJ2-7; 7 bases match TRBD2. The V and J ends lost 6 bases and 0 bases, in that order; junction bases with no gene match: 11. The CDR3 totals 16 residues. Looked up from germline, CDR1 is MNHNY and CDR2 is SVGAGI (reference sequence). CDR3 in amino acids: CASRTIAGKGSYEQYF. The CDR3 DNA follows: TGTGCCAGCAGGACTATAGCGGGCAAGGGCTCCTACGAGCAGTACTTC.

CDR3 in DNA: TGCGCCAGCAGCCAAGAATGGGCCAGAAGCTATGGCTACACCTTC. Amino acids: CASSQEWARSYGYTF. J is TRBJ1-2 and V is TRBV4-1; D is unresolved. CDR1 is MGHRA and CDR2 is YSYEKL in the germline V gene. The CDR3 has 15 residues. V lost 0 bases, J lost 4 bases, and 12 bases lay in between.

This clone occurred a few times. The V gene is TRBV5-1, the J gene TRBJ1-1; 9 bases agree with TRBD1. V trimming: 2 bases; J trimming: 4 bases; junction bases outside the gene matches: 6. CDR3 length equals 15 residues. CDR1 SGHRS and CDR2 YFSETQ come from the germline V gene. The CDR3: CASSLQGARGTEAFF. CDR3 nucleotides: TGCGCCAGCAGCTTACAGGGGGCGCGCGGCACTGAAGCTTTCTTT. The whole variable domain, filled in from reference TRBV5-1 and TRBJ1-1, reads KAGVTQTPRYLIKTRGQQVTLSCSPISGHRSVSWYQQTPGQGLQFLFEYFSETQRNKGNFPGRFSGRQFSNSRSEMNVSTLELGDSALYLCASSLQGARGTEAFFGQGTRLTVV.

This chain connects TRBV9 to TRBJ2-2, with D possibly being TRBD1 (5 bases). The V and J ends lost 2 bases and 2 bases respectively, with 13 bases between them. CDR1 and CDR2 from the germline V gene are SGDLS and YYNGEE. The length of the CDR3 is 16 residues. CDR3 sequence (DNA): TGTGCCAGCAGCGTCGACAGTCGGAGCAACACCGGGGAGCTGTTTTTT. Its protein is CASSVDSRSNTGELFF.

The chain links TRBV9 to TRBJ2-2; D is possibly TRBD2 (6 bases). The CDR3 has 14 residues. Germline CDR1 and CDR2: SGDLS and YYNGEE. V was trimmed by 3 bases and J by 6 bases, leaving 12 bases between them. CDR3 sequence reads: CASSERLASGELFF. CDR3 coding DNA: TGTGCCAGCAGCGAACGCCTAGCGTCCGGGGAGCTGTTTTTT. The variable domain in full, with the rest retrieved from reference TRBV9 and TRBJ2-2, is DSGVTQTPKHLITATGQRVTLRCSPRSGDLSVYWYQQSLDQGLQFLIQYYNGEERAKGNILERFSAQQFPDLHSELNLSSLELGDSALYFCASSERLASGELFFGEGSRLTVL.

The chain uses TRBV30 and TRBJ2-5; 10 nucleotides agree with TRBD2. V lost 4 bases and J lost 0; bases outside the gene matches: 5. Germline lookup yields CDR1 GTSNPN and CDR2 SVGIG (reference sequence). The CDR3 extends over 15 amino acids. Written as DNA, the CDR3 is TGTGCCTGGAAGCGGGAGGGCCAGTACCAAGAGACCCAGTACTTC. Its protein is CAWKREGQYQETQYF.

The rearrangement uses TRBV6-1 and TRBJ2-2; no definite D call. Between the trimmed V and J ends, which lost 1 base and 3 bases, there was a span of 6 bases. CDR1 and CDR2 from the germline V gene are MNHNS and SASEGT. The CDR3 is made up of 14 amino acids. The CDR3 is CASSEGQYTGELFF. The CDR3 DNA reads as TGTGCCAGCAGTGAAGGACAATACACCGGGGAGCTGTTTTTT.